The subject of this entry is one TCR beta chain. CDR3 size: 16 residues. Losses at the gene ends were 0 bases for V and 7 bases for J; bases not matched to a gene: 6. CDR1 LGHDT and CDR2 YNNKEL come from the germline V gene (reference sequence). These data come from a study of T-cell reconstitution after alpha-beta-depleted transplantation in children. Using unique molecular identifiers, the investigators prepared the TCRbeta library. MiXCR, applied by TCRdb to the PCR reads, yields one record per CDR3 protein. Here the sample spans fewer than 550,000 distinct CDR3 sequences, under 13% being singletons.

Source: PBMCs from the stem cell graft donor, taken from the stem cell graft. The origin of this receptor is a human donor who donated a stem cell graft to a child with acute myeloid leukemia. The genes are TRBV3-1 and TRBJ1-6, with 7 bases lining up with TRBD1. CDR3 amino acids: CASSQDGSGGNSPLHF. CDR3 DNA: TGTGCCAGCAGCCAAGATGGGTCAGGGGGGAATTCACCCCTCCACTTT.